This T cell receptor (beta chain) was sequenced during a study of blood T cell repertoires in COVID-19. In the original workflow: Cell counts per sample came from amplifying reference gene primers. Sequencing was performed with immunoSEQ multiplex PCR; in TCRdb, only in-frame clones are kept and a portion is missing. V and J calls and clone size are as listed in that table; D and trimming were resolved from the DNA. The sample lists 100,000 to 130,000 clones, about 90% occurring once. From germline, CDR1 is MGHRA and CDR2 YSYEKL. Trimming at V came to 3 bases and at J to 12 bases, leaving 14 bases not matched to a gene. The CDR3 length is 16 residues.

This TCR was recovered from a human donor in a cohort sampled during active COVID-19. This chain links TRBV4-1 with TRBJ2-1, with TRBD2 identical over 10 bases. Sequenced: peripheral blood. DNA for the CDR3: TGCGCCAGCAGCCACCCTCCTAGCGGGGGCCCTGAAGGGCAGTTCTTC. Its translation is CASSHPPSGGPEGQFF.